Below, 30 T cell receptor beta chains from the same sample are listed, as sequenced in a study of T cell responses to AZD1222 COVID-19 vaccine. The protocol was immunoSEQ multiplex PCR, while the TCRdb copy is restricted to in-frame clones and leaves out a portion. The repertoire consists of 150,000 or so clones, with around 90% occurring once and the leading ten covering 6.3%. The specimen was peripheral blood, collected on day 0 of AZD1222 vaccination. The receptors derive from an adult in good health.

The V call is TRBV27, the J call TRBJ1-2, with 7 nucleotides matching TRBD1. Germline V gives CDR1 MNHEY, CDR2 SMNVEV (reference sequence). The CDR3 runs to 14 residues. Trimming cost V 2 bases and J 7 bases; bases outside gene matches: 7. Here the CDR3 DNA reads TGTGCCAGCAGTTTAGGGGACAGCGTTCTTGGCTACACCTTC. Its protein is CASSLGDSVLGYTF.

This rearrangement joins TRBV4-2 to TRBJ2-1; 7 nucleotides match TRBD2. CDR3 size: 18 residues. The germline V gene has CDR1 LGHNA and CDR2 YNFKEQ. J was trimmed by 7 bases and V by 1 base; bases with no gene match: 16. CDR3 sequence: CASSQAPRVGGTFNEQFF. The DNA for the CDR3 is TGTGCCAGCAGCCAAGCACCTCGGGTCGGGGGGACCTTTAATGAGCAGTTCTTC.

CDR3 sequence reads: CASSSYYRGSNQPQHF. The CDR3 DNA reads as TGTGCCAGCAGTTCCTATTACAGGGGAAGCAATCAGCCCCAGCATTTT. The chain joins TRBV6-5 to TRBJ1-5, with TRBD1 identical over 7 bases. Trimming at V came to 4 bases and at J to 1 base, leaving 7 bases not matched to a gene. CDR1 and CDR2 from the germline V gene are MNHEY and SVGAGI. The CDR3 consists of 16 residues.

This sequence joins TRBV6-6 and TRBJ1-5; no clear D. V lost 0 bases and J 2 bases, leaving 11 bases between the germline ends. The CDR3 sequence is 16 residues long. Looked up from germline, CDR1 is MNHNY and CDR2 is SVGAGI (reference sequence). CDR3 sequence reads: CASSYSTGNGNQPQHF. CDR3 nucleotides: TGTGCCAGCAGTTACTCGACCGGGAACGGCAATCAGCCCCAGCATTTT.

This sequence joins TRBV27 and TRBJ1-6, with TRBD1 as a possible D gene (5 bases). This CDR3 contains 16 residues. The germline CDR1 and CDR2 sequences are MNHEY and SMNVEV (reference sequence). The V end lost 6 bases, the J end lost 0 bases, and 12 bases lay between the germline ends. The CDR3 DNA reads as TGTGCCAGCAGATCTTGGGGGACCTCCTATAATTCACCCCTCCACTTT. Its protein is CASRSWGTSYNSPLHF.

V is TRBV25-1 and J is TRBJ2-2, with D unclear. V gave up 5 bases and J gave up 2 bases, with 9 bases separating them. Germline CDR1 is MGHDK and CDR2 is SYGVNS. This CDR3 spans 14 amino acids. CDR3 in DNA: TGTGCCAGCAGTCGTCCCGGTAACACCGGGGAGCTGTTTTTT. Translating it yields CASSRPGNTGELFF.

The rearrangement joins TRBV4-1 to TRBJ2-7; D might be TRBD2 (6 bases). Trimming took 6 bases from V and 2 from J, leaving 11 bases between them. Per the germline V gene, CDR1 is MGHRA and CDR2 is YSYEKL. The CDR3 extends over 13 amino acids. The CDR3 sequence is CASRRDWTYEQYF. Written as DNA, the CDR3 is TGCGCCAGCAGAAGGGACTGGACCTACGAGCAGTACTTC.

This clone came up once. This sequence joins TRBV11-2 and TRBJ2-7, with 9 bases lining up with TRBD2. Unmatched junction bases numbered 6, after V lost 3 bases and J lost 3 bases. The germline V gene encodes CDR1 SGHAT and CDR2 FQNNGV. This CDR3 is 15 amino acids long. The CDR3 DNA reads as TGTGCCAGCAGCTTTTTAGCGGGAGACTACTACGAGCAGTACTTC. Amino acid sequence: CASSFLAGDYYEQYF.

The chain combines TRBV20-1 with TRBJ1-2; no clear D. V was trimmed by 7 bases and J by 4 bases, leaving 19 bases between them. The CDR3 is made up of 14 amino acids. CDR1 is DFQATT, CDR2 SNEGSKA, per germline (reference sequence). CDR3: CSGRDISRPYGYTF. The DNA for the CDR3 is TGCAGTGGTCGTGATATATCTCGACCCTATGGCTACACCTTC.

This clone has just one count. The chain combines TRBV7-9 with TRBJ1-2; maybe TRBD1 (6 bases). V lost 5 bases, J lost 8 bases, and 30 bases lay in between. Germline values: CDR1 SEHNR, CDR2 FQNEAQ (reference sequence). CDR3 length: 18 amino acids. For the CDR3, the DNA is TGTGCCAGCAGCCGCACAGGGTCACCCATATTAGGGCAAGGAGGCTACACCTTC. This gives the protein CASSRTGSPILGQGGYTF.

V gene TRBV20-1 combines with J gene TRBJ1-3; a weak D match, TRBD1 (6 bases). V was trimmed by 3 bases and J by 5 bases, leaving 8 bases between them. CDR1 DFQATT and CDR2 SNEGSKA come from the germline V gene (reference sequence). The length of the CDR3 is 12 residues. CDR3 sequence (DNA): TGCAGTGCTAGTGGACAGAGAAACACCATATATTTT. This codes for CSASGQRNTIYF.

CDR3 region: CASRTSDEAFF. The CDR3 DNA follows: TGTGCCTCCAGGACGTCGGATGAAGCTTTCTTT. The chain joins TRBV10-3 to TRBJ1-1, with D unresolved. The CDR3 totals 11 residues. Trimming removed 11 bases from V and 7 bases from J, with 14 bases in between. CDR1 ENHRY and CDR2 SYGVKD come from the germline V gene.

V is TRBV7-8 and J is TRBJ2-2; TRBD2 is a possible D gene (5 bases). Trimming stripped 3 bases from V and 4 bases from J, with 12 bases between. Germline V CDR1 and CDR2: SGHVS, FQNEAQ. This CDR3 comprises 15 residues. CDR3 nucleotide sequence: TGTGCCAGCAGCTTCTTGGGTGCGGGCACCGGGGAGCTGTTTTTT. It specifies CASSFLGAGTGELFF.

The CDR3 coding sequence is TGTGCCAGCAGCCAAGAGAGTTATCAGCCCCAGCATTTT. It translates to CASSQESYQPQHF. J is TRBJ1-5 and V is TRBV4-2; D call uncertain. The CDR3 has 13 residues. Germline V gene lookup returns CDR1 LGHNA and CDR2 YNFKEQ. V lost 0 bases and J 5 bases, leaving 5 bases between the germline ends.

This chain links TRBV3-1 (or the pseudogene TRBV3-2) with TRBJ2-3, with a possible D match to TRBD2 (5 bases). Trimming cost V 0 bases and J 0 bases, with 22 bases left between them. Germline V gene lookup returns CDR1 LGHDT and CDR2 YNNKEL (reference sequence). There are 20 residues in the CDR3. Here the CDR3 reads CASSQDGLHGQHPSTDTQYF. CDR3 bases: TGTGCCAGCAGCCAAGACGGACTCCATGGGCAGCACCCTAGCACAGATACGCAGTATTTT.

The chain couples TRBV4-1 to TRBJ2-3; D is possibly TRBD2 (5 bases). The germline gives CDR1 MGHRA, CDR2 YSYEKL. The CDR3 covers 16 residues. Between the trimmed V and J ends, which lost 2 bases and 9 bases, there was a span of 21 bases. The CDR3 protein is CASSQPGRTTTGTQYF. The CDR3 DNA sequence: TGCGCCAGCAGCCAACCGGGCAGGACCACGACGGGGACGCAGTATTTT.

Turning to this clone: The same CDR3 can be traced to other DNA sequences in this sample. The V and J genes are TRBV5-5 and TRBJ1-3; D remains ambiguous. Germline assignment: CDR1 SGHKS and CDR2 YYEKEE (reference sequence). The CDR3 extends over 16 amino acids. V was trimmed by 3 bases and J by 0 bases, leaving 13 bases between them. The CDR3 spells CASSSRSGSSGNTIYF. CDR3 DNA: TGTGCCAGCAGCTCACGCAGCGGGAGCTCTGGAAACACCATATATTTT.

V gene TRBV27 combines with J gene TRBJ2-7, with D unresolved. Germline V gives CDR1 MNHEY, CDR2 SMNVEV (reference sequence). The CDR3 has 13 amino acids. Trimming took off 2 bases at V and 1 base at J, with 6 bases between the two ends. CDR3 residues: CASSLIRSYEQYF. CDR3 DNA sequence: TGTGCCAGCAGTTTAATCCGGTCCTACGAGCAGTACTTC.

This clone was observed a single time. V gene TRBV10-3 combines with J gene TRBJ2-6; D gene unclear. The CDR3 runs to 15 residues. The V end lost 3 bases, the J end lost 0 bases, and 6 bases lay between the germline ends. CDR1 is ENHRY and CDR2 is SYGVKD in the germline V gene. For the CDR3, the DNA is TGTGCCATCAGTGACATGGGCTCTGGGGCCAACGTCCTGACTTTC. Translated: CAISDMGSGANVLTF.

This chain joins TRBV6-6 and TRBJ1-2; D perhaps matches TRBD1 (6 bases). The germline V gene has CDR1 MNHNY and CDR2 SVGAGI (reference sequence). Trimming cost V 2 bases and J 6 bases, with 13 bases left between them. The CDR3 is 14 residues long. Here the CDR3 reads CASSYPTGSHGYTF. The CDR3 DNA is TGTGCCAGCAGTTACCCCACAGGGTCCCATGGCTACACCTTC.

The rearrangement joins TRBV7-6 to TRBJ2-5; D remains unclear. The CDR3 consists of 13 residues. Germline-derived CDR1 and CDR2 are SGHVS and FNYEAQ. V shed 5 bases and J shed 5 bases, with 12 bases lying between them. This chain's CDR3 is CASSGNSGETQYF. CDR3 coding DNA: TGTGCCAGCAGCGGCAACAGTGGCGAGACCCAGTACTTC. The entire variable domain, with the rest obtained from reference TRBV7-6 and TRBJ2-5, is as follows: GAGVSQSPRYKVTKRGQDVALRCDPISGHVSLYWYRQALGQGPEFLTYFNYEAQQDKSGLPNDRFSAERPEGSISTLTIQRTEQRDSAMYRCASSGNSGETQYFGPGTRLLVL.

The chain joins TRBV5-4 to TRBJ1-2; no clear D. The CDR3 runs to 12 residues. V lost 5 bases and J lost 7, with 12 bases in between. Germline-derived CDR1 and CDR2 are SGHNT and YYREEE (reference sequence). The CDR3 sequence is CASSVVMGGYTF. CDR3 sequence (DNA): TGTGCCAGCAGTGTGGTGATGGGTGGCTACACCTTC.

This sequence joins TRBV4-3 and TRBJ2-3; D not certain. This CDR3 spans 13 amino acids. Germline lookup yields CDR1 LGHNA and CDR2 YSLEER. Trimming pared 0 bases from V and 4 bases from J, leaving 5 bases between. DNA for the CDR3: TGCGCCAGCAGCCAAGATTACGCAGATACGCAGTATTTT. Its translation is CASSQDYADTQYF.

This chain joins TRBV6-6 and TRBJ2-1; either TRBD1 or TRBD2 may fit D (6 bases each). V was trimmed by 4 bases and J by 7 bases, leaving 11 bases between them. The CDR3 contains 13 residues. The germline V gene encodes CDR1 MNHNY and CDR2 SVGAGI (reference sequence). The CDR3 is CASSWSGANEQFF. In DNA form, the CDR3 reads TGTGCCAGCAGTTGGTCGGGGGCGAATGAGCAGTTCTTC.

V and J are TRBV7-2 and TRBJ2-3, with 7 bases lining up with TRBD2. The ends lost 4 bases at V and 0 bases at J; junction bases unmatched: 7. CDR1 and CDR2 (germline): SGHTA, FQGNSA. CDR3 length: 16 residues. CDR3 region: CASSSSGVSSTDTQYF. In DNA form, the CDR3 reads TGTGCCAGCAGCTCTAGCGGAGTCTCTAGCACAGATACGCAGTATTTT.

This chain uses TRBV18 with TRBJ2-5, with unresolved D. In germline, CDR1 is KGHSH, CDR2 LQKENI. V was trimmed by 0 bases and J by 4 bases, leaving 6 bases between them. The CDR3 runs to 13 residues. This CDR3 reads CASSPPRRETQYF. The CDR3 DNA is TGTGCCAGCTCACCACCGCGAAGAGAGACCCAGTACTTC.

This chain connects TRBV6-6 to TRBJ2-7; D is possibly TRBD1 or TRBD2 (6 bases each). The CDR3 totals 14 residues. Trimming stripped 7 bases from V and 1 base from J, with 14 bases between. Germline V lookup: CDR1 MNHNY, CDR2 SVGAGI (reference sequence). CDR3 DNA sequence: TGTGCCAGCACCTACGAGGGGGGTTCCTACGAGCAGTACTTC. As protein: CASTYEGGSYEQYF.

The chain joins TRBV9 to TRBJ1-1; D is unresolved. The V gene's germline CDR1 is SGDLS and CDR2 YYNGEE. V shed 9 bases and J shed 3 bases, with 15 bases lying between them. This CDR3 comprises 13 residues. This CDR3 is CATRRMGDTEAFF. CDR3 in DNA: TGTGCCACCCGAAGGATGGGAGACACTGAAGCTTTCTTT.

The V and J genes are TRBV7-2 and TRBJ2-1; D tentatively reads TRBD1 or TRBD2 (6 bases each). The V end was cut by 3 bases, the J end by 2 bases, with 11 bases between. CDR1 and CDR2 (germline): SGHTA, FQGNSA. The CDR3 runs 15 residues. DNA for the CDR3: TGTGCCAGCAGCTTGAAGGGGGGCCCCTACAATGAGCAGTTCTTC. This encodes CASSLKGGPYNEQFF.

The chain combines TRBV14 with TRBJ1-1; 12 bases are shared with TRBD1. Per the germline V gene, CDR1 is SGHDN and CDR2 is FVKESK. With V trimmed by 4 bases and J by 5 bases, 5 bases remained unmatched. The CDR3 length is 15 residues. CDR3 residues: CASSPGQGASTEAFF. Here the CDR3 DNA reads TGTGCCAGCAGCCCGGGACAGGGGGCTTCTACTGAAGCTTTCTTT.